Given below is one T cell receptor (beta chain) in context. Stated time point: pretreatment peripheral blood. The repertoire was sequenced with immunoSEQ multiplex PCR; TCRdb's copy has only in-frame clones and lacks some. The table lists around 130,000 clones, 65% to 85% of them singletons. This CDR3 has 17 amino acids. The germline V gene has CDR1 MGHRA and CDR2 YSYEKL. Trimming cost V 3 bases and J 1 base; bases outside gene matches: 4. This record comes from a study of PD-L1 blockade in urothelial cancer. This material consisted of PBMCs, taken around atezolizumab (anti-PD-L1) treatment. The chain has TRBV4-1 and TRBJ2-6, with 9 positions matching TRBD1. This TCR was sampled from a man aged 45 to 65 with urothelial cancer. For the CDR3, the DNA is TGCGCCAGCAGCCAGTACGGACAGGGGTCTGGGGCCAACGTCCTGACTTTC. It translates to CASSQYGQGSGANVLTF.